This paragraph covers one TCR beta chain sequence. CDR1 is PRHDT and CDR2 is FYEKMQ in the germline V gene (reference sequence). The trim removed 7 bases at V and 3 bases at J, leaving 15 bases unmatched. The CDR3 extends over 17 amino acids. This sample was taken from a study of blood T cell repertoires in COVID-19. Study background: T cells, B-cell-depleted T cells, or PBMCs supplied cDNA or gDNA.

Study processing details: The assay estimated nucleated cells by amplifying reference gene primers. Profiling relied on immunoSEQ multiplex PCR, and the TCRdb table lists in-frame clones only, not all of them. Clone size and the V and J calls come from that table; the DNA yielded D and trimming. The repertoire consists of approximately 340,000 clones, with about 87% occurring once and the leading ten covering 9.5% to 10%. The chain uses TRBV13 and TRBJ2-3; 8 nucleotides match TRBD1. Source material: peripheral blood. The clonotype comes from a man under 40 with COVID-19, enrolled during active disease. CDR3 residues: CASTSTYRTGFTDTQYF. The CDR3 region has the DNA TGTGCCAGCACCTCGACGTATAGGACAGGGTTTACAGATACGCAGTATTTT.